This TCR beta chain came from a study of cytomegalovirus exposure and HLA in healthy donors. Concerning this clone: The target antigen is unknown.

Study outcomes and limitations: In a later analysis, TCR beta V- and J-gene trimming showed a link to a missense DCLRE1C variant. In vitro work confirmed that a few CMV-associated chains recognize CMV antigens.

The PCR contained 60 Vbeta and 13 Jbeta primers. The assay was immunoSEQ multiplex PCR, and TCRdb's table has in-frame clones only and misses some. This sample carries just over 60,000 clones, with roughly 5.4% going to the ten biggest clones. Specimen: PBMCs. The origin of this receptor is a man aged 30 to 45 in good health and CMV-seropositive.

CDR3 amino acids: CASSVDTYSSGNTIYF. The CDR3 DNA is TGTGCCAGCAGCGTCGACACTTACAGCTCTGGAAACACCATATATTTT. The chain joins TRBV9 to TRBJ1-3, with D unresolved. The V and J ends lost 2 bases and 0 bases respectively, with 12 bases between them. The CDR3 length is 16 residues. Germline V gene sequence: CDR1 SGDLS, CDR2 YYNGEE.